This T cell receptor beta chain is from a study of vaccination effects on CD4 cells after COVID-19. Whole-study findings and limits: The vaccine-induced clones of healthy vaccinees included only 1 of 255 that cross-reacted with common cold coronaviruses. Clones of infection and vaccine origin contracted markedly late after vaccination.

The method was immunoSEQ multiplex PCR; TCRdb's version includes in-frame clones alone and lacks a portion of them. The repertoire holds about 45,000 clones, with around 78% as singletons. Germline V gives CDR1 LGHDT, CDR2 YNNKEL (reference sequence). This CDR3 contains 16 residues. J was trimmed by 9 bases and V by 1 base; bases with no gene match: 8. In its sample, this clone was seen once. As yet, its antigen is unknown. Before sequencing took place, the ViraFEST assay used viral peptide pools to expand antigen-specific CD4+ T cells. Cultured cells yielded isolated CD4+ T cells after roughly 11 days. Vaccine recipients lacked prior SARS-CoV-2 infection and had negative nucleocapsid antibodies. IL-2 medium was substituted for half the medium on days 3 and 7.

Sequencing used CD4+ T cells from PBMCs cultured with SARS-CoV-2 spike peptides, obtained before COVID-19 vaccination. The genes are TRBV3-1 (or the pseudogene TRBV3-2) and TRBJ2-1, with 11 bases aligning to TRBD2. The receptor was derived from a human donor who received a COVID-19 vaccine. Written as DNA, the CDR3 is TGTGCCAGCAGCCAAGGAGCTAGCGGGGGGATCGGTGAGCAGTTCTTC. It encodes CASSQGASGGIGEQFF.